The subject of this entry is one T cell receptor (beta chain). V shed 5 bases and J 3 bases; nucleotides not matched to a gene: 3. This CDR3 is built from 15 residues. CDR1 and CDR2 from the germline V gene are MDHEN and SYDVKM. The data were obtained in a study of response to subunit inactivated influenza vaccine. Using its own MiXCR run on the RT-PCR reads, TCRdb lists one record per CDR3 protein. The table records approximately 480,000 distinct CDR3 sequences, about 10% of them present only once. The receptor was isolated from a man in his fifties who received an inactivated influenza vaccine. The V and J genes are TRBV28 and TRBJ2-2; 10 bases are shared with TRBD1. The sample consisted of PBMCs from blood, taken 45 days after vaccination. The CDR3 region has the DNA TGTGCCAGCAGTCTCGGGACAGGGGACACCGGGGAGCTGTTTTTT. Residues: CASSLGTGDTGELFF.